The entry that follows covers one TCR beta chain sequence. The antigen remains undetermined. The sample comes from a study of cytomegalovirus exposure and HLA in healthy donors. Regarding the study as a whole: Under in vitro conditions, a few CMV-associated chains were confirmed as specific for CMV antigens.

Sequencing used immunoSEQ multiplex PCR; TCRdb keeps in-frame clones, though not all of them. This sample carries roughly 100,000 clones, approximately 95% of them seen once, and the ten largest clones take 0.89%. The CDR3 extends over 16 amino acids. V shed 5 bases, J shed 5 bases, and the junction held 11 bases outside the gene matches. From germline, CDR1 is LNHDA and CDR2 SQIVND (reference sequence). The chain couples TRBV19 to TRBJ1-5; 8 nucleotides line up with TRBD1. The specimen was PBMCs. The TCR was taken from a woman aged 18-29 years in good health and CMV-seronegative. Written as DNA, the CDR3 is TGTGCCAGTAGTTCGATAACAGGGGGTTGGGATCAGCCCCAGCATTTT. Its translation: CASSSITGGWDQPQHF.